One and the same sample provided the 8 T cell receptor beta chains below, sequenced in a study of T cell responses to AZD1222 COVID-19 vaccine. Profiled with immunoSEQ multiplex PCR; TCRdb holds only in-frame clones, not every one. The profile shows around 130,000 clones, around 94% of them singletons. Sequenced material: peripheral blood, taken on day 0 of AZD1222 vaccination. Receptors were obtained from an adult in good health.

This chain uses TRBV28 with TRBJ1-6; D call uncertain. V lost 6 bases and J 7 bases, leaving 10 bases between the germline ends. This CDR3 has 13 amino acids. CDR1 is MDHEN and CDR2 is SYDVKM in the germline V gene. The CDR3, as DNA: TGTGCCAGCAGAGGGCAGCAGAATTCACCCCTCCACTTT. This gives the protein CASRGQQNSPLHF.

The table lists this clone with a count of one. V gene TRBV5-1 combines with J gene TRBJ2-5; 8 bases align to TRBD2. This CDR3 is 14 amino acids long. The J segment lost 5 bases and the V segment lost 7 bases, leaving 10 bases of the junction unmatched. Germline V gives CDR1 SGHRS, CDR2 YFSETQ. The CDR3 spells CASLPAGVGETQYF. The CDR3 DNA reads TGCGCCAGCTTGCCAGCGGGAGTAGGGGAGACCCAGTACTTC.

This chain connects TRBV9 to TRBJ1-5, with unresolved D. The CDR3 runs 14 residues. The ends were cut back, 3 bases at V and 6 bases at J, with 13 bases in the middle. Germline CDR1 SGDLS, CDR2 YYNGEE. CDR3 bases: TGTGCCAGCAGCGCCGGGAGGCGAGGTCAGCCCCAGCATTTT. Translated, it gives CASSAGRRGQPQHF.

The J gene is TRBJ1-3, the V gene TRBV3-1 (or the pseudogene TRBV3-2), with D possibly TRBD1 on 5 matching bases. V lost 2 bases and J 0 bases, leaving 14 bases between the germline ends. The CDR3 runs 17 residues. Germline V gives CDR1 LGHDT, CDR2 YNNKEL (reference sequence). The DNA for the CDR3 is TGTGCCAGCAGCCAATTGGGGGGGACTAGCTCTGGAAACACCATATATTTT. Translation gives CASSQLGGTSSGNTIYF.

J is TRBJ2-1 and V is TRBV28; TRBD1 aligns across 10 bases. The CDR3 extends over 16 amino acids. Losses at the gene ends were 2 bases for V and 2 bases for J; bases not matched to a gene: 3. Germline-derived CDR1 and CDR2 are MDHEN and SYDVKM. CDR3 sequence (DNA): TGTGCCAGCAGTTTACCCGGGACAGGGGCCTACAATGAGCAGTTCTTC. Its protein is CASSLPGTGAYNEQFF.

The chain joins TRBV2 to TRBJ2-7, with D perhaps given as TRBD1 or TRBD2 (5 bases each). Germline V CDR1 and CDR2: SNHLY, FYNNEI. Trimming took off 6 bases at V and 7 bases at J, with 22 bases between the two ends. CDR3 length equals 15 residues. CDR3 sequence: CASRYPGTNRGEQYF. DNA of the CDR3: TGTGCCAGCAGATACCCCGGGACGAATAGAGGGGAGCAGTACTTC.

CDR3 sequence (DNA): TGTGCCTGGAGTTATCTCTTCGGCGCGGGACCGGATGAGCAGTACTTC. Protein product: CAWSYLFGAGPDEQYF. The V call is TRBV30, the J call TRBJ2-7; D is possibly TRBD2 (6 bases). V was trimmed by 2 bases and J by 7 bases, leaving 24 bases between them. The CDR3 runs 16 residues. Germline V gene lookup returns CDR1 GTSNPN and CDR2 SVGIG (reference sequence).

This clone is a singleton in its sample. The CDR3 here is CASSPRNLAGTGEQYF. The CDR3, as DNA: TGTGCCAGCTCACCACGTAATCTAGCGGGTACGGGGGAGCAGTACTTC. The rearrangement uses TRBV18 and TRBJ2-7; 8 bases align to TRBD2. This CDR3 is built from 16 residues. Trimming at V came to 1 base and at J to 7 bases, leaving 12 bases not matched to a gene. In germline, CDR1 is KGHSH, CDR2 LQKENI.